This T cell receptor beta chain emerged from a study of OX40 agonist ivuxolimab in advanced cancers. Context from the whole study: Ivuxolimab was a fully human IgG2 agonistic monoclonal antibody targeting the costimulatory receptor OX40 (CD134). Prior anti-PD-1, anti-PD-L1 or anti-CTLA-4 therapy was permitted, and approximately 41% of dose-escalation patients had received checkpoint inhibitors. Of the approximately 50 dose-escalation patients, hepatocellular carcinoma was present in some 19, melanoma in some 15, renal cell carcinoma in 9 and head and neck cancer in 9. The point of sequencing TCRbeta in the periphery was to test whether ivuxolimab changed TCR sequence diversity and drove clonal T-cell expansion. Intravenous ivuxolimab was administered to patients every 2 weeks at six dose levels: 0.01, 0.1, 0.3, 1.5, 3 and 10 mg/kg. In the dose-escalation cohort, 65% to 90% of patients were male, and the mean age was approximately 60 years, with a range of about 23 to 90. The paper describes the monotherapy dose-escalation part (N of about 57 patients) of the phase I trial of ivuxolimab. Three dose-escalation patients achieved partial responses, one with hepatocellular carcinoma and two with cutaneous melanoma. Overall study results and their limits: In the 0.1-3.0 mg/kg groups, partial responders were among the patients with the lowest normalized peripheral clonal expansion, particularly in CD8+ T cells. Low levels of normalized T-cell clonal expansion were also seen in some nonresponding patients. The antigen specificity of the peripheral T cells that underwent clonal expansion was not determined. After ivuxolimab, more expanded clones were found on average in CD8+ T cells than in CD4+ T cells. Clonal expansion of both CD4+ and CD8+ blood T cells was observed from baseline to week 6 at doses 0.1 to 3.0 mg/kg.

For sequencing of the TCRbeta CDR3 region, genomic DNA was extracted from the sorted cells. The immunoSEQ Assay was used to sequence the TCRbeta CDR3 regions. TCRdb limited this immuneACCESS table to in-frame rearrangements with V and J called. A share of clones is missing; checked studies link under half to unresolved V genes, and the rest is unexplained. In this sample the table shows fewer than 35,000 clones, 88% of which occur a single time. The ten most abundant clones make up under 70% of the sample. Details on this clone: Its binding antigen is unknown. No per-base quality is available; no much larger clone lies one base away.

Patients with autoimmune disease history or receiving systemic immunosuppression were excluded from the trial. Peripheral blood for TCR sequencing was drawn from every dose cohort at baseline, at cycle 4 day 1 and at cycle 7 day 1. Samples came from an open-label, multicenter, first-in-human phase I dose-escalation trial of ivuxolimab. Adults with locally advanced or metastatic melanoma, renal cell carcinoma, hepatocellular carcinoma or head and neck squamous cell carcinoma were enrolled in the trial. Before TCR sequencing, CD4+ T cells and CD8+ T cells from peripheral blood were sorted into separate populations. The sample here was CD4+ or CD8+ T cells sorted from blood, taken in a trial of the OX40 agonist ivuxolimab. This sequence was found in an adult with an advanced solid tumor such as melanoma, head and neck, liver or kidney cancer.

The CDR3 is CASSIHPGEKLFF. The nucleotide sequence is given as TGTGCCAGTAGTATCCACCCAGGTGAAAAACTGTTTTTT. The chain employs TRBV19 and TRBJ1-4; the D gene identity is not certain. According to the germline V gene (reference sequence), CDR1 reads LNHDA and CDR2 reads SQIVND. There are 13 amino acids in the CDR3, from cysteine to phenylalanine inclusive. CDR3 DNA only is kept here, 39 bases in frame from base 1. A distance of 9 bases separates the germline ends of V and J, which lose 3 bases and 7 bases respectively.